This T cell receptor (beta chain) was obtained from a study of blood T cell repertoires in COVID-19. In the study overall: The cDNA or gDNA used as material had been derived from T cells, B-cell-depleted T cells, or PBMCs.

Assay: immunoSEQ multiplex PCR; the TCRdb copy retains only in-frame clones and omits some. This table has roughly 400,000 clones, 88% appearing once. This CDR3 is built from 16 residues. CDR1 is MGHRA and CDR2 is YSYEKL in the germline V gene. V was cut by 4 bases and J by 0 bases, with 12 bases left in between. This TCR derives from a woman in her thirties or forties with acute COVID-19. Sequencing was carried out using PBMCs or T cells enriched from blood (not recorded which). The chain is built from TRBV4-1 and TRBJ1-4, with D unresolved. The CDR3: CASSLAYPATNEKLFF. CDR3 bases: TGCGCCAGCAGCCTAGCCTACCCTGCAACTAATGAAAAACTGTTTTTT.